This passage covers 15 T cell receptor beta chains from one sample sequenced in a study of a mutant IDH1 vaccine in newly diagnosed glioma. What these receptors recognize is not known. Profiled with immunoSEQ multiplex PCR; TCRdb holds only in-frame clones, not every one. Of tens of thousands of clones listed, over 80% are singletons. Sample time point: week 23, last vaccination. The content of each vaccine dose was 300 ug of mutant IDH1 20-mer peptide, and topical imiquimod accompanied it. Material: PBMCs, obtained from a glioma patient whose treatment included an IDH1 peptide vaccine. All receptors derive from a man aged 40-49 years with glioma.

As DNA, the CDR3 is TGCGCCAGCAGCCACCCCGGACCGAATTCGAACACTGAAGCTTTCTTT. Protein: CASSHPGPNSNTEAFF. J is TRBJ1-1 and V is TRBV5-1; D unresolved. The CDR3 spans 16 residues. V lost 4 bases and J 1 base, leaving 17 bases between the germline ends. Germline CDR1 reads SGHRS; CDR2 reads YFSETQ.

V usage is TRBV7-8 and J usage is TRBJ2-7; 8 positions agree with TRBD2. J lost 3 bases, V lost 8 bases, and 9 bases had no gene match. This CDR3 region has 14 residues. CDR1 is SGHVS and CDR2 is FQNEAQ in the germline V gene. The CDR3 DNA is TGTGCCAGCGGCCATAGCGGGGCCTACTACGAGCAGTACTTC. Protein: CASGHSGAYYEQYF.

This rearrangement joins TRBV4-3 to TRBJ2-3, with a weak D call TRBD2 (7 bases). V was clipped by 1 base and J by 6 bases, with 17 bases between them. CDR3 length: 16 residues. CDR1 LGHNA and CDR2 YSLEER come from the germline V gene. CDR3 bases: TGCGCCAGCAGCCAAGTGACAGGTTATAGCGGGGATACGCAGTATTTT. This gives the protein CASSQVTGYSGDTQYF.

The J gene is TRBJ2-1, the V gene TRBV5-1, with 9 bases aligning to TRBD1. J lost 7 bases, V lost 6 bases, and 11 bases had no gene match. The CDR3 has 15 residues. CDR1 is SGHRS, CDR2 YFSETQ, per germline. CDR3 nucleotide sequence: TGCGCCAGCATCCCCGGGACAGGGAAGGAGAATGAGCAGTTCTTC. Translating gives CASIPGTGKENEQFF.

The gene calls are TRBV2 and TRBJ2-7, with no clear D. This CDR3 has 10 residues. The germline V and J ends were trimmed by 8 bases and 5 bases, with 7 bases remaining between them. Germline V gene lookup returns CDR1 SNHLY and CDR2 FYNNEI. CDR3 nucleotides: TGTGCCAGCGCCCAGAACGAGCAGTACTTC. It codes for CASAQNEQYF.

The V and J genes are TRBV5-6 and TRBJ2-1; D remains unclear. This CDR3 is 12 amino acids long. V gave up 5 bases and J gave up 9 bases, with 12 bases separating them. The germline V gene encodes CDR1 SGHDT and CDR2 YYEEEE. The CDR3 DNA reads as TGTGCCAGCAGACCGTCGGGCTTTGAGCAGTTCTTC. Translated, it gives CASRPSGFEQFF.

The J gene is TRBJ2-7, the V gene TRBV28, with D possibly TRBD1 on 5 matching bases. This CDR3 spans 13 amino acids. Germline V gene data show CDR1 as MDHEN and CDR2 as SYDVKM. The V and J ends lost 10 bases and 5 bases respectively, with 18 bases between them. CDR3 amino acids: CATLRTGPHEQYF. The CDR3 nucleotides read TGTGCCACCCTACGTACAGGCCCCCACGAGCAGTACTTC.

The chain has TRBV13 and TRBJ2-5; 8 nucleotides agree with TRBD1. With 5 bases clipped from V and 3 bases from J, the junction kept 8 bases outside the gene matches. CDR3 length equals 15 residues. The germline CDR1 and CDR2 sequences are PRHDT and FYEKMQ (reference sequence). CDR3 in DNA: TGTGCCAGCAGCCCTGGCGGACAGGGAAAAGAGACCCAGTACTTC. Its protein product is CASSPGGQGKETQYF.

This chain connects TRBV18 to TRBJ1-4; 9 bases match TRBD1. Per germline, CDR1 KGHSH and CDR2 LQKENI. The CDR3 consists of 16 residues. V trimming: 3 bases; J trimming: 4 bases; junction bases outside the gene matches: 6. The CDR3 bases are TGTGCCAGCTCACCTCTTACGACAGGGGGTAATGAAAAACTGTTTTTT. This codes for CASSPLTTGGNEKLFF.

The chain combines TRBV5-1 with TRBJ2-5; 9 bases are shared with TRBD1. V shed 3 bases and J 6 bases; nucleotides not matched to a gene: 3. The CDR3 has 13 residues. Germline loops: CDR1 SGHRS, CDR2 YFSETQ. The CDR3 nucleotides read TGCGCCAGCAGCTGGACAGGGGACAAGACCCAGTACTTC. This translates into CASSWTGDKTQYF.

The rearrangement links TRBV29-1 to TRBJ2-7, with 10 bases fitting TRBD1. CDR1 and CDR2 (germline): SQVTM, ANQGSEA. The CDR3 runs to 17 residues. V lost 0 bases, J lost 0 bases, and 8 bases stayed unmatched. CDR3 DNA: TGCAGCGTTGAAGAATACGGGACAGGGGCCCTCTCCTACGAGCAGTACTTC. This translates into CSVEEYGTGALSYEQYF.

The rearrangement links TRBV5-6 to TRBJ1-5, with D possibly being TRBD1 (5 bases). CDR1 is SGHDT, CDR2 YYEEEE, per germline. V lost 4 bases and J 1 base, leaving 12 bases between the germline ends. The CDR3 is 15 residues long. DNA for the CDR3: TGTGCCAGCAGCCGGGGAGGGGTGAGCAATCAGCCCCAGCATTTT. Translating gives CASSRGGVSNQPQHF.

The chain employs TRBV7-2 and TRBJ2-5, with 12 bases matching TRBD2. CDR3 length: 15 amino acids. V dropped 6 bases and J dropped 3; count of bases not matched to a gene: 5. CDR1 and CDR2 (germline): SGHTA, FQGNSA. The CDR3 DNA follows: TGTGCCAGCAGACCCCGACTAGCGGGAGAAGAGACCCAGTACTTC. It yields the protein CASRPRLAGEETQYF.

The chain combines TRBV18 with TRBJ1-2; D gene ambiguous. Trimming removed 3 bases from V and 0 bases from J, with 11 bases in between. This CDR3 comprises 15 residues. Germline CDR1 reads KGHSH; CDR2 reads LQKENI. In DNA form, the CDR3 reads TGTGCCAGCTCACCCGGACTGGTTTCTAACTATGGCTACACCTTC. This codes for CASSPGLVSNYGYTF. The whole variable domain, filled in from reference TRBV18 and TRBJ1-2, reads NAGVMQNPRHLVRRRGQEARLRCSPMKGHSHVYWYRQLPEEGLKFMVYLQKENIIDESGMPKERFSAEFPKEGPSILRIQQVVRGDSAAYFCASSPGLVSNYGYTFGSGTRLTVV.

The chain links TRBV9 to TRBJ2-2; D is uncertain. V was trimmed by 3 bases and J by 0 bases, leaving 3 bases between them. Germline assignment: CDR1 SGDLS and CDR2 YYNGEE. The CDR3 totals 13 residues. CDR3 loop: CASSGPNTGELFF. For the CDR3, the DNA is TGTGCCAGCAGCGGACCGAACACCGGGGAGCTGTTTTTT.